The present T cell receptor beta chain was sequenced within a study of blood T cells in healthy people across ages. Study details: There was about one barcoded beta molecule captured by template switching per two T cells.

Next came a second PCR, run for roughly 7 to 12 cycles, which used a sample-barcoded 5' primer along with a J-beta primer mix. Unique molecular identifiers of 12 random nucleotides labeled each cDNA. From each sample, at least 2.5 million paired-end reads containing CDR3 were obtained. TCRdb re-called the 5' RACE reads through MiXCR, storing one row per CDR3 protein. In the table there are hundreds of thousands of distinct CDR3 sequences, roughly three fifths of which are singletons. The table lists this clonotype with a few counts. Its specificity is not known. General observations from the study: While age rose, TCR beta diversity per million T cells dropped in a roughly linear way.

V lost 0 bases and J 0 bases, leaving 12 bases between the germline ends. CDR1 and CDR2 from the germline V gene are MNHEY and SVGAGI. The CDR3 sequence is 16 residues long. The sequenced sample was blood. The clonotype was recovered from a man in his 60s in good health. This chain connects TRBV6-5 to TRBJ2-7; unclear D gene. In nucleotides, the CDR3 is TGTGCCAGCAGTTACTCGGCGGCCAGGAGCTCCTACGAGCAGTACTTC. Its protein is CASSYSAARSSYEQYF.